What follows is one T cell receptor (beta chain) and its context. This clonotype appeared a few times. Its antigen has not been determined. Nothing much larger sits one base from this clone, and base qualities are not available. The sequencer was an Illumina HiSeq 1500. TCRdb cleaned the public reads at Q25 with fastp, built clones with MiXCR and kept in-frame beta chains. Under each unique CDR3 protein, matching rows form one entry showing the most common genes and DNA. The sample yields around 130,000 distinct CDR3 sequences; 20% to 30% were counted once. The top ten constitute 30% to 35% of the sample. The data originate from a study of T cell repertoires in cytomegalovirus infection (dated by TCRdb to about 2019). In the study overall: Donor HLA type was relevant to the analysis, as public TCR beta signatures indicated carriage of CMV infection together with the matching HLA type.

Counted from cysteine to phenylalanine, this CDR3 has 15 amino acids. Of all the DNA, just the CDR3 is kept, 45 bases in frame from base 1. Sequences SGHTA (CDR1) and FQGNSA (CDR2) are obtained from the germline V gene. For this chain, trimming is 2 bases at the V end and 3 bases at the J end, and the number of junction bases without a gene match is 3. Study-level results and caveats: In both this cohort and an independent cohort of 350 or so donors, the cumulative frequency of public TCR beta family members distinguished carriers of CMV infection plus the relevant HLA type. The ex vivo response was dominated by HLA-C-restricted CMV-specific TCR beta clonotypes, which also provided the single most frequent clonotype in two of eight donors.

The sample comprised PBMCs, sequenced either directly or after in vitro stimulation (not recorded which). The TCR sequence derives from a human donor in good health (CMV status not recorded). Some clones in this sample may be carry-over from other donors' samples. Recombination linked TRBV7-2 to TRBJ2-2; 7 nucleotides in the junction match TRBD1. CDR3 sequence: CASSLKRGHTGELFF. The DNA sequence is TGTGCCAGCAGCTTAAAAAGGGGGCACACCGGGGAGCTGTTTTTT. Extended through the reference TRBV7-2 and TRBJ2-2 proteins, this CDR3 yields the full variable domain: GAGVSQSPSNKVTEKGKDVELRCDPISGHTALYWYRQSLGQGLEFLIYFQGNSAPDKSGLPSDRFSAERTGGSVSTLTIQRTQQEDSAVYLCASSLKRGHTGELFFGEGSRLTVL.